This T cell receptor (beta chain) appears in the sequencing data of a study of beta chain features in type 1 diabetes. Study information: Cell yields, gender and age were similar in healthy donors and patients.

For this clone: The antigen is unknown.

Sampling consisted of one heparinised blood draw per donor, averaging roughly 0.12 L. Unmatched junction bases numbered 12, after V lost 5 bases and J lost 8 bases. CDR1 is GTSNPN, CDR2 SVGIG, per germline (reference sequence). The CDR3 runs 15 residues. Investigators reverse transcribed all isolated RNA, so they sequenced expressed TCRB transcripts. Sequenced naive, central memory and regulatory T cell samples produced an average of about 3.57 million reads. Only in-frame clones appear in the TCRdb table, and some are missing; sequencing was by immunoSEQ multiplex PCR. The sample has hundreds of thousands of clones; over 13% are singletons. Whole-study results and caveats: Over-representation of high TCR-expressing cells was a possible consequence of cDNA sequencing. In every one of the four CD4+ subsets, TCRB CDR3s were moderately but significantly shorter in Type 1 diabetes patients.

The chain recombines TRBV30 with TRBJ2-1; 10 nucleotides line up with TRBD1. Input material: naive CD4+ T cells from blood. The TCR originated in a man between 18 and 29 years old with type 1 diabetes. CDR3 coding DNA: TGTGCCTGGGGAACCGGGACAGGGGTTAGAGATGAGCAGTTCTTC. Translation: CAWGTGTGVRDEQFF.